One and the same sample provided the 31 T cell receptor beta chains below, sequenced in a study of T-cell reconstitution after alpha-beta-depleted transplantation in children. Unique molecular identifiers were used in preparing the TCRbeta library. TCRdb passed the PCR reads through MiXCR, listing each CDR3 protein once. The sample holds some 600,000 distinct CDR3 sequences, approximately 15% seen once. Sequencing was performed on PBMCs from the stem cell graft donor, taken from the stem cell graft. These receptors came from a human donor who donated a stem cell graft to a child with acute myeloid leukemia.

This clonotype occurred many times. This rearrangement joins TRBV4-2 to TRBJ1-2; TRBD1 aligns across 7 bases. The CDR3 is 13 amino acids. V lost 10 bases, J lost 0 bases, and 5 bases stayed unmatched. Germline V gives CDR1 LGHNA, CDR2 YNFKEQ. CDR3 nucleotides: TGTGCCACCTCGACAGGGCCTAACTATGGCTACACCTTC. Protein: CATSTGPNYGYTF.

With regard to this clonotype: The final CDR3 position lacks the conserved phenylalanine or tryptophan, pointing to a likely read error. In DNA form, the CDR3 reads TGCGCCAGCAGCGCCGACAGCGGTCGCACTGAAGCTTTCGTT. Protein product: CASSADSGRTEAFV. The J gene is TRBJ1-1, the V gene TRBV5-1, with D perhaps TRBD1 (5 bases). CDR3 length: 14 residues. CDR1 and CDR2 from the germline V gene are SGHRS and YFSETQ. The V end lost 4 bases, the J end lost 4 bases, and 14 bases lay between the germline ends.

The gene calls are TRBV15 and TRBJ1-5; TRBD1 might be the D (6 bases). V dropped 0 bases and J dropped 3 bases, with 12 bases sitting between them. Germline V gene data show CDR1 as LNHNV and CDR2 as YYDKDF (reference sequence). The CDR3 is 16 residues long. DNA for the CDR3: TGTGCCACCAGCAGAGATCTGGGGGCGTTCAATCAGCCCCAGCATTTT. This encodes CATSRDLGAFNQPQHF.

This clonotype has at least ten counts. The chain links TRBV12-3 or TRBV12-4 to TRBJ2-7; the match to TRBD2 covers 7 bases. This CDR3 spans 16 amino acids. Germline trimming cut 3 bases from V and 2 bases from J; bases unmatched to any gene: 10. CDR3 DNA: TGTGCCAGCAGTTTTGTCGCGGGGGATAGGACCTACGAGCAGTACTTC. Protein sequence: CASSFVAGDRTYEQYF.

This clonotype was seen ten or more times. The chain couples TRBV20-1 to TRBJ1-1, with D hard to call. Trimming removed 2 bases at V and 0 bases at J, with 7 bases between. Germline V gives CDR1 DFQATT, CDR2 SNEGSKA (reference sequence). The CDR3 has 13 residues. For the CDR3, the DNA is TGCAGTGCTAGATGGGAGGTGAACACTGAAGCTTTCTTT. Protein product: CSARWEVNTEAFF.

This clonotype has at least ten counts. The V and J genes are TRBV5-1 and TRBJ2-3; D unresolved. Deletions cut 4 bases from V and 5 bases from J, with 8 bases between. Germline V gene lookup returns CDR1 SGHRS and CDR2 YFSETQ. This CDR3 has 12 residues. The CDR3 spells CASSAVVDTQYF. CDR3 bases: TGCGCCAGCAGCGCGGTTGTAGATACGCAGTATTTT. Full variable domain (remainder filled in from reference TRBV5-1 and TRBJ2-3): KAGVTQTPRYLIKTRGQQVTLSCSPISGHRSVSWYQQTPGQGLQFLFEYFSETQRNKGNFPGRFSGRQFSNSRSEMNVSTLELGDSALYLCASSAVVDTQYFGPGTRLTVL.

This clonotype was counted only a few times. The rearrangement uses TRBV5-1 and TRBJ2-1; D assignment may be TRBD1 or TRBD2 (6 bases each). Trimming took 0 bases from V and 0 from J, leaving 16 bases between them. CDR1 and CDR2 from the germline V gene are SGHRS and YFSETQ. The CDR3 extends over 18 amino acids. CDR3 in amino acids: CASSLAGGTMSSYNEQFF. CDR3 bases: TGCGCCAGCAGCTTGGCGGGCGGGACAATGAGCTCCTACAATGAGCAGTTCTTC.

This clonotype was picked up many times. The chain is built from TRBV29-1 and TRBJ2-1; a possible D gene is TRBD1 (6 bases). V gave up 4 bases and J gave up 12 bases, with 16 bases separating them. CDR3 length equals 12 residues. The germline CDR1 and CDR2 sequences are SQVTM and ANQGSEA. CDR3 bases: TGCAGCGTTGTGACAGGATATGTCGGGCAGTTCTTC. Residues: CSVVTGYVGQFF.

The V gene is TRBV7-9, the J gene TRBJ1-2; the D is unclear. This CDR3 contains 15 residues. The germline V gene encodes CDR1 SEHNR and CDR2 FQNEAQ (reference sequence). The germline V and J ends were trimmed by 5 bases and 5 bases, with 18 bases remaining between them. The CDR3 sequence is CASSQEVPQWYGYTF. Written as DNA, the CDR3 is TGTGCCAGCAGCCAAGAGGTCCCACAATGGTATGGCTACACCTTC. Using reference TRBV7-9 and TRBJ1-2 for the parts outside the CDR3, the full variable domain is DTGVSQNPRHKITKRGQNVTFRCDPISEHNRLYWYRQTLGQGPEFLTYFQNEAQLEKSRLLSDRFSAERPKGSFSTLEIQRTEQGDSAMYLCASSQEVPQWYGYTFGSGTRLTVV.

The CDR3 bases are TGCGCCAGCAGCTCGGGCAGGAACCCCCAAGAGACCCAGTACTTC. Translated: CASSSGRNPQETQYF. This chain connects TRBV5-1 to TRBJ2-5; the D is unclear. Germline V lookup: CDR1 SGHRS, CDR2 YFSETQ. The CDR3 is 15 residues long. Trimming removed 3 bases from V and 1 base from J, with 13 bases in between.

This chain uses TRBV27 with TRBJ2-5; D possibly corresponds to TRBD1 (6 bases). The length of the CDR3 is 15 residues. V was pared by 1 base and J by 4 bases, with 13 bases between. Germline V gives CDR1 MNHEY, CDR2 SMNVEV (reference sequence). The CDR3 loop is CASSLYRAAGETQYF. CDR3 nucleotides: TGTGCCAGCAGTTTATACAGGGCGGCGGGAGAGACCCAGTACTTC.

This clonotype has a count of ten or more. In DNA, the CDR3 is TGCAGTGCTAGCGGAGGACCGATCTACGAGCAGTACGTC. As protein: CSASGGPIYEQYV. The gene calls are TRBV20-1 and TRBJ2-7; tentatively, D is TRBD2 (5 bases). CDR3 size: 13 residues. CDR1 and CDR2 from the germline V gene are DFQATT and SNEGSKA (reference sequence). Trimming shortened V by 3 bases and J by 3 bases, and 12 bases separated the two germline ends.

This clonotype was recorded many times. The chain couples TRBV6-5 to TRBJ1-1; 7 bases map to TRBD1. Germline V gives CDR1 MNHEY, CDR2 SVGAGI. The CDR3 extends over 14 amino acids. After removal of 4 bases from V and 5 bases from J, the junction contained 7 bases not matched to a gene. The CDR3 is CASSSDRVYTEAFF. The CDR3 coding sequence is TGTGCCAGCAGTTCCGACAGGGTATATACTGAAGCTTTCTTT.

This clonotype was detected many times. For the CDR3, the DNA is TGTGCCATCAGGGGGAGCAGGGCCGCAGATACGCAGTATTTT. It translates to CAIRGSRAADTQYF. The chain combines TRBV10-3 with TRBJ2-3, with D possibly called TRBD1 or TRBD2 (5 bases each). CDR1 is ENHRY and CDR2 is SYGVKD in the germline V gene. This CDR3 is 14 amino acids long. Trimming left V 6 bases short and J 4 bases short, with 14 bases between.

Of note for this clonotype: A single base separates this from a much larger clone, so it may be a read error. The conserved closing phenylalanine or tryptophan is absent in this CDR3, likely reflecting a read error. This sequence joins TRBV29-1 and TRBJ2-7, with D unclear. CDR1 is SQVTM, CDR2 ANQGSEA, per germline. V lost 4 bases and J lost 3, with 13 bases in between. The CDR3 spans 13 residues. CDR3 in amino acids: CSVVAGPDYEQYG. Written as DNA, the CDR3 is TGCAGCGTTGTAGCTGGGCCCGACTACGAGCAGTACGGC.

The sample holds many counts of this clonotype. The gene calls are TRBV9 and TRBJ2-5, with a tentative D call TRBD2 (5 bases). The CDR3 is 16 amino acids. Germline V gene lookup returns CDR1 SGDLS and CDR2 YYNGEE. The V end lost 0 bases, the J end lost 4 bases, and 16 bases lay between the germline ends. CDR3 amino acids: CASSVATGLKGETQYF. In DNA form, the CDR3 reads TGTGCCAGCAGCGTAGCTACGGGGTTAAAGGGAGAGACCCAGTACTTC.

This chain joins TRBV7-9 and TRBJ2-1, with a weak D call TRBD1 (7 bases). The CDR3 loop spans 17 amino acids. Per the germline V gene, CDR1 is SEHNR and CDR2 is FQNEAQ (reference sequence). Trimming cost V 1 base and J 2 bases, with 15 bases left between them. The CDR3 nucleotides are TGTGCCAGCAGCTTAGGGGCTGGGGGGACAGCCTACAATGAGCAGTTCTTC. Translation: CASSLGAGGTAYNEQFF.

This clonotype was counted at least ten times. The chain couples TRBV20-1 to TRBJ2-5; D uncertain. V was clipped by 6 bases and J by 6 bases, with 11 bases between them. Per the germline V gene, CDR1 is DFQATT and CDR2 is SNEGSKA (reference sequence). This CDR3 region has 11 residues. As DNA, the CDR3 is TGCAGTGCCCAGACCAAGCAGACCCAGTACTTC. Encoded protein: CSAQTKQTQYF.

This clonotype appeared a few times. This rearrangement joins TRBV5-1 to TRBJ2-7; D is undetermined. The CDR3 runs 16 residues. With 0 bases removed from V and 1 base from J, the gap between germline ends came to 14 bases. CDR1 and CDR2 (germline): SGHRS, YFSETQ. The CDR3: CASSLDEEAPSYEQYF. The CDR3 DNA is TGCGCCAGCAGCTTGGACGAGGAAGCTCCTTCCTACGAGCAGTACTTC.

This clonotype was picked up many times. The CDR3 bases are TGTGCCAGCTCAGGACAGGGGGCGCGTGAAGATGGCTACACCTTC. It specifies CASSGQGAREDGYTF. The chain joins TRBV12-3 or TRBV12-4 to TRBJ1-2; 11 nucleotides align to TRBD1. The CDR3 runs to 15 residues. V gave up 8 bases and J gave up 6 bases; unmatched junction bases: 11.

V usage is TRBV6-2 or TRBV6-3 and J usage is TRBJ2-5; 9 bases are a match to TRBD2. In germline, CDR1 is MNHEY, CDR2 SVGEGT. This CDR3 region has 14 residues. Trimming removed 7 bases from V and 3 bases from J; junction bases left unmatched: 6. This CDR3 reads CASTHGLAKETQYF. CDR3 coding DNA: TGTGCCAGCACCCACGGACTAGCGAAAGAGACCCAGTACTTC.

Many counts were recorded for this clonotype. The V gene is TRBV6-5, the J gene TRBJ1-6; D is perhaps TRBD1 (5 bases). Between the trimmed V and J ends, which lost 5 bases and 7 bases, there was a span of 21 bases. The CDR3 is 17 amino acids. Germline CDR1 reads MNHEY; CDR2 reads SVGAGI. In DNA form, the CDR3 reads TGTGCCAGCAGTAGGGGCCGGGGGACCTGGCTCAATTCACCCCTCCACTTT. It is translated as CASSRGRGTWLNSPLHF.

The table lists this clonotype with a few counts. The chain employs TRBV5-5 and TRBJ1-5; D is perhaps TRBD1 (6 bases). From germline, CDR1 is SGHKS and CDR2 YYEKEE (reference sequence). V was clipped by 3 bases and J by 1 base, with 8 bases between them. The CDR3 covers 14 residues. The CDR3 spells CASSWQGSNQPQHF. The CDR3 bases are TGTGCCAGCAGCTGGCAGGGGAGCAATCAGCCCCAGCATTTT. The whole variable domain, remainder taken from reference TRBV5-5 and TRBJ1-5, is DAGVTQSPTHLIKTRGQQVTLRCSPISGHKSVSWYQQVLGQGPQFIFQYYEKEERGRGNFPDRFSARQFPNYSSELNVNALLLGDSALYLCASSWQGSNQPQHFGDGTRLSIL.

The chain joins TRBV6-5 to TRBJ1-6; the match to TRBD1 covers 9 bases. The CDR3 is 15 amino acids. V was pared by 5 bases and J by 2 bases, with 1 base of the junction left unmatched. Germline V gene sequence: CDR1 MNHEY, CDR2 SVGAGI. CDR3 DNA: TGTGCCAGCAGTACAGGGGGCGCCTATAATTCACCCCTCCACTTT. It yields the protein CASSTGGAYNSPLHF.

This clonotype was seen more than once but under ten times. V usage is TRBV7-9 and J usage is TRBJ2-2; no firm D call. CDR3 size: 14 residues. Germline loops: CDR1 SEHNR, CDR2 FQNEAQ (reference sequence). Trimming stripped 0 bases from V and 10 bases from J, with 12 bases between. CDR3 region: CASSLAGRGEELFF. In DNA form, the CDR3 reads TGTGCCAGCAGCTTAGCAGGTCGTGGGGAGGAGCTGTTTTTT.

Many counts were recorded for this clonotype. CDR3 sequence reads: CSARRQGGYEQYV. The CDR3 DNA reads TGCAGTGCTAGAAGGCAGGGGGGTTACGAGCAGTACGTC. The J gene is TRBJ2-7, the V gene TRBV20-1, with TRBD1 as a possible D gene (7 bases). CDR1 is DFQATT, CDR2 SNEGSKA, per germline (reference sequence). The CDR3 is 13 amino acids. V was clipped by 2 bases and J by 4 bases, with 12 bases between them.

The rearrangement uses TRBV20-1 and TRBJ1-2; 9 bases are shared with TRBD1. Germline trimming cut 6 bases from V and 3 bases from J; bases unmatched to any gene: 14. The germline gives CDR1 DFQATT, CDR2 SNEGSKA (reference sequence). The CDR3 has 16 residues. CDR3 in amino acids: CSALPGGQGMDYGYTF. CDR3 DNA: TGCAGTGCCCTCCCGGGGGGACAGGGAATGGACTATGGCTACACCTTC.

Comments on this clonotype: A single base separates this from a much larger clone, so it may be a read error. This CDR3 fails to terminate in the conserved phenylalanine or tryptophan, so it likely reflects a read error. The chain uses TRBV20-1 and TRBJ2-7; 7 bases align to TRBD2. Per the germline V gene, CDR1 is DFQATT and CDR2 is SNEGSKA (reference sequence). With 0 bases clipped from V and 0 bases from J, the junction kept 5 bases outside the gene matches. This CDR3 region has 15 residues. As DNA, the CDR3 is TGCAGTGCTAGAGATAGCGGGCCGAGCTCCTACGAGCAGTACTTA. Translation: CSARDSGPSSYEQYL.

For this clonotype: The junction departs from germline at one end; a sequencing error may be responsible. The gene calls are TRBV6-2 or TRBV6-3 and TRBJ1-3; D gene unclear. The CDR3 runs 15 residues. Germline V CDR1 and CDR2: MNHEY, SVGEGT. Here the CDR3 reads CASSPKGGYGNTIHF. CDR3 sequence (DNA): TGTGCCAGCAGCCCAAAAGGAGGGTACGGAAACACCATACATTTT.

This clonotype was detected a few times. The genes are TRBV9 and TRBJ1-2; 10 bases align to TRBD1. V lost 3 bases to trimming and J lost 4 bases; unmatched junction nucleotides: 3. CDR1 SGDLS and CDR2 YYNGEE come from the germline V gene. The CDR3 has 14 residues. The DNA for the CDR3 is TGTGCCAGCAGCGCGACAGGGGGCGGCTATGGCTACACCTTC. It codes for CASSATGGGYGYTF.

This clonotype has more than one count but fewer than ten. The chain uses TRBV5-1 and TRBJ1-5; weak D call: TRBD1 (5 bases). Germline V gene lookup returns CDR1 SGHRS and CDR2 YFSETQ. The germline V and J ends were trimmed by 0 bases and 5 bases, with 12 bases remaining between them. The CDR3 has 15 amino acids. CDR3 DNA sequence: TGCGCCAGCAGCTTGGGGCAGGGCGAAGATCAGCCCCAGCATTTT. Protein sequence: CASSLGQGEDQPQHF.